These 8 T cell receptor beta chains were all obtained from the same sample, sequenced in a study of cytomegalovirus exposure and HLA in healthy donors. Sequenced by immunoSEQ multiplex PCR; TCRdb stores in-frame clones only, minus some. The sample comprises some 56,000 clones, roughly 93% of which are singletons, and 1.5% to 2% rests with the top ten. Sequencing was carried out using PBMCs. The receptors come from a woman under 30 in good health and CMV-seropositive.

The chain carries TRBV6-5 and TRBJ1-3; tentatively, D is TRBD1 (5 bases). The CDR3 covers 16 residues. Germline loops: CDR1 MNHEY, CDR2 SVGAGI. Trimming cost V 2 bases and J 0 bases, with 11 bases left between them. CDR3 region: CASSYSRANSGNTIYF. CDR3 DNA sequence: TGTGCCAGCAGTTACAGCAGGGCTAACTCTGGAAACACCATATATTTT.

V and J are TRBV9 and TRBJ2-5; 7 bases are a match to TRBD2. This CDR3 contains 14 residues. J gave up 5 bases and V 0 bases, and 4 bases lay outside the gene matches. The germline V gene encodes CDR1 SGDLS and CDR2 YYNGEE. The CDR3 is CASSVGGSGETQYF. Written as DNA, the CDR3 is TGTGCCAGCAGCGTAGGTGGTAGCGGGGAGACCCAGTACTTC. Using reference TRBV9 and TRBJ2-5 for the parts outside the CDR3, the full variable domain is DSGVTQTPKHLITATGQRVTLRCSPRSGDLSVYWYQQSLDQGLQFLIQYYNGEERAKGNILERFSAQQFPDLHSELNLSSLELGDSALYFCASSVGGSGETQYFGPGTRLLVL.

The chain employs TRBV29-1 and TRBJ2-7; TRBD1 agrees at 10 bases. Losses at the gene ends were 7 bases for V and 7 bases for J; bases not matched to a gene: 10. CDR3 length: 13 amino acids. Germline CDR1 and CDR2: SQVTM and ANQGSEA. CDR3 sequence reads: CSGGQGDSGEQYF. The CDR3 DNA sequence: TGCAGCGGTGGACAGGGGGATTCAGGAGAGCAGTACTTC.

The chain links TRBV18 to TRBJ1-1; perhaps TRBD1 as D (5 bases). Looked up from germline, CDR1 is KGHSH and CDR2 is LQKENI. The CDR3 sequence is 13 residues long. V lost 3 bases and J lost 5, with 10 bases in between. Here the CDR3 DNA reads TGTGCCAGCTCACCGGCAGGGCGTACTGAAGCTTTCTTT. This encodes CASSPAGRTEAFF.

The chain combines TRBV18 with TRBJ2-7; tentative D call: TRBD1 (6 bases). CDR3 length: 12 residues. V lost 6 bases and J lost 4, with 10 bases in between. From germline, CDR1 is KGHSH and CDR2 LQKENI. CDR3 region: CASSFTGYEQYF. The CDR3 region has the DNA TGTGCCAGCTCGTTTACAGGGTACGAGCAGTACTTC.

This chain connects TRBV10-3 to TRBJ1-2; D perhaps matches TRBD1 (6 bases). CDR3 length equals 15 residues. V lost 4 bases, J lost 3 bases, and 15 bases lay in between. Germline V gives CDR1 ENHRY, CDR2 SYGVKD. CDR3 DNA sequence: TGTGCCATCAGTGGGGGGGGCGGGATCGACTATGGCTACACCTTC. Protein sequence: CAISGGGGIDYGYTF.

V usage is TRBV7-2 and J usage is TRBJ1-2, with D uncertain. The CDR3 contains 12 residues. Trimming stripped 3 bases from V and 8 bases from J, with 10 bases between. CDR1 and CDR2 (germline): SGHTA, FQGNSA. CDR3 amino acids: CASSFSNHGYTF. DNA of the CDR3: TGTGCCAGCAGCTTTTCTAATCACGGCTACACCTTC.

This clone appeared a single time. The rearrangement links TRBV27 to TRBJ1-6, with 7 bases lining up with TRBD1. Germline CDR1 and CDR2: MNHEY and SMNVEV (reference sequence). The length of the CDR3 is 15 residues. V shed 5 bases, J shed 9 bases, and the junction held 10 bases outside the gene matches. CDR3 DNA sequence: TGTGCCAGCAGTCTAGACAGGGTTAGCGGTTCACCCCTCCACTTT. This encodes CASSLDRVSGSPLHF.